These T cell receptor beta chains were read from a single sample in a study of blood T cell repertoires in COVID-19. Method: immunoSEQ multiplex PCR; TCRdb's copy keeps in-frame clones and lacks some. Found here are some 300,000 clones, just under 90% of them singletons; the top ten hold less than 3.5%. Sequencing was done on a sample of PBMCs or T cells enriched from blood (not recorded which). Every receptor here comes from a woman between 45 and 60 years old who had been exposed to COVID-19. The CDR3 runs from the conserved cysteine through the conserved F or W. Fields, in order: CDR3 length, V gene, D gene, clone size, J gene, CDR3 protein, CDR3 DNA. The D gene is left open where the match is weak. Clone size is given for some rows only: seen once, a few or many times, or a class if the clone is expanded.

len: 14; v_gene: TRBV27; d_gene: TRBD2; abundance: -; j_gene: TRBJ2-1; CDR3aa: CASSPGLAYNEQFF; CDR3nt: TGTGCCAGCAGTCCGGGACTAGCCTACAATGAGCAGTTCTTC
len: 15; v_gene: TRBV19; d_gene: TRBD1; abundance: -; j_gene: TRBJ1-2; CDR3aa: CASSMGTGVNYGYTF; CDR3nt: TGTGCCAGTAGTATGGGAACAGGGGTTAACTATGGCTACACCTTC
len: 15; v_gene: TRBV5-4; d_gene: TRBD1; abundance: -; j_gene: TRBJ1-3; CDR3aa: CASSQQTGPGNTIYF; CDR3nt: TGTGCCAGCAGCCAACAGACAGGGCCCGGAAACACCATATATTTT
len: 14; v_gene: TRBV5-1; d_gene: -; abundance: -; j_gene: TRBJ1-2; CDR3aa: CASSPESSNYGYTF; CDR3nt: TGCGCCAGCAGCCCAGAATCTTCTAACTATGGCTACACCTTC
len: 13; v_gene: TRBV6-5; d_gene: TRBD1; abundance: few; j_gene: TRBJ2-7; CDR3aa: CASNHRGAYEQYF; CDR3nt: TGTGCCAGCAATCACAGGGGAGCCTACGAGCAGTACTTC
len: 15; v_gene: TRBV4-1; d_gene: -; abundance: -; j_gene: TRBJ1-5; CDR3aa: CASSQDGGLNQPQHF; CDR3nt: TGCGCCAGCAGCCAAGACGGGGGACTCAATCAGCCCCAGCATTTT
len: 17; v_gene: TRBV11-2; d_gene: -; abundance: once; j_gene: TRBJ1-3; CDR3aa: CASSSDITLSSGNTIYF; CDR3nt: TGTGCCAGCAGCTCGGACATTACCTTGAGCTCTGGAAACACCATATATTTT
len: 13; v_gene: TRBV2; d_gene: TRBD1; abundance: -; j_gene: TRBJ1-5; CDR3aa: CASGGQPNQPQHF; CDR3nt: TGTGCCAGCGGGGGACAGCCAAATCAGCCCCAGCATTTT
len: 13; v_gene: TRBV4-2; d_gene: -; abundance: -; j_gene: TRBJ1-2; CDR3aa: CASSQAGYYGYTF; CDR3nt: TGTGCCAGCAGCCAAGCAGGGTACTATGGCTACACCTTC
len: 17; v_gene: TRBV23-1; d_gene: TRBD1; abundance: -; j_gene: TRBJ2-2; CDR3aa: CASSQSRTGGNTGELFF; CDR3nt: TGCGCCAGCAGTCAATCTAGGACAGGGGGAAACACCGGGGAGCTGTTTTTT
len: 17; v_gene: TRBV6-1; d_gene: -; abundance: -; j_gene: TRBJ1-6; CDR3aa: CASSEVGGSSYNSPLHF; CDR3nt: TGTGCCAGCAGTGAAGTGGGTGGGAGCTCCTATAATTCACCCCTCCACTTT
len: 13; v_gene: TRBV3-1/TRBV3-2; d_gene: -; abundance: -; j_gene: TRBJ2-7; CDR3aa: CASSPGLYYEQYF; CDR3nt: TGTGCCAGCAGCCCAGGACTCTACTACGAGCAGTACTTC
len: 18; v_gene: TRBV7-9; d_gene: TRBD1; abundance: -; j_gene: TRBJ1-4; CDR3aa: CASSTAGTGGAGIEKLFF; CDR3nt: TGTGCCAGCAGCACTGCCGGGACAGGGGGCGCCGGGATTGAAAAACTGTTTTTT
len: 15; v_gene: TRBV7-2; d_gene: TRBD1; abundance: -; j_gene: TRBJ1-4; CDR3aa: CASSSTGTANEKLFF; CDR3nt: TGTGCCAGCAGCTCTACCGGGACAGCTAATGAAAAACTGTTTTTT